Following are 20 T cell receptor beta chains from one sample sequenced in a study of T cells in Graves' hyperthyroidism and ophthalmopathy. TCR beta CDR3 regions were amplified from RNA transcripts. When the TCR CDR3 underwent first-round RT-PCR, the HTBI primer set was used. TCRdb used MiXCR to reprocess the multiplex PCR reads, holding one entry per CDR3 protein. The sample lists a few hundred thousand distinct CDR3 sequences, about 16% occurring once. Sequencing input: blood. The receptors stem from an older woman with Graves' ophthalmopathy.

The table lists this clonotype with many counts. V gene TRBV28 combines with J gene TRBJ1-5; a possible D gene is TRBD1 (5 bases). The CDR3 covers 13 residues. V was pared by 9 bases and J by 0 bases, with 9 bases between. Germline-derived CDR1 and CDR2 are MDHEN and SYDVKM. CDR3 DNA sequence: TGTGCCAGTATCAGGGATAGCAATCAGCCCCAGCATTTT. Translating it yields CASIRDSNQPQHF.

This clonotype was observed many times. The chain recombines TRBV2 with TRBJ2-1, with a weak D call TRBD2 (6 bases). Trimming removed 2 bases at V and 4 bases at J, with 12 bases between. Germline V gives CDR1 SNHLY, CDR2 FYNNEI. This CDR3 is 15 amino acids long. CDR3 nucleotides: TGTGCCAGCAGTGAATTACTAGCCAGGTACAATGAGCAGTTCTTC. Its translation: CASSELLARYNEQFF.

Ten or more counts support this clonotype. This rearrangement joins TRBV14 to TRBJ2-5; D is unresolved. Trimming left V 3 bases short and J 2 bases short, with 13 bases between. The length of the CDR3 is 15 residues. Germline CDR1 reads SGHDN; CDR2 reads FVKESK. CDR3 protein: CASSHWTANQETQYF. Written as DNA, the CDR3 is TGTGCCAGCAGCCACTGGACGGCAAATCAAGAGACCCAGTACTTC.

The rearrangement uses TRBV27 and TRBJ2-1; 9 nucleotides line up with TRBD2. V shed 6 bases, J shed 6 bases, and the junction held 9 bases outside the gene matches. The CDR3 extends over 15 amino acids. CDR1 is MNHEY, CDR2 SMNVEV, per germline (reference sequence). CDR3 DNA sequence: TGTGCCAGCAGACCGCGGCGGGAGGGCCGCAATGAGCAGTTCTTC. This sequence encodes CASRPRREGRNEQFF.

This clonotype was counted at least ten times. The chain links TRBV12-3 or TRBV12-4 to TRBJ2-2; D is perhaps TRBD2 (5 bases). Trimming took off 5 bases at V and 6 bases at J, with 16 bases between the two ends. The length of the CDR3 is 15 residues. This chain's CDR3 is CASSTHGSIAGELFF. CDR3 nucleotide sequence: TGTGCCAGCAGTACCCATGGGAGTATCGCCGGGGAGCTGTTTTTT.

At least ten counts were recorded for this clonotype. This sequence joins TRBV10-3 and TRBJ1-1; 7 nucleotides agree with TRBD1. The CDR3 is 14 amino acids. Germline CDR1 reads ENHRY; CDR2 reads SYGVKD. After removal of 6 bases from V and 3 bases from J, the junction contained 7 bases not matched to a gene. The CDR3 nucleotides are TGTGCCATCAGCCCAGGGGGAAGTGACACTGAAGCTTTCTTT. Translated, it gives CAISPGGSDTEAFF.

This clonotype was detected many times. The CDR3 bases are TGTGCCAGCAGCGTTGTATTGAGGTCGAAGCTGTTTTTT. Translated: CASSVVLRSKLFF. The J gene is TRBJ2-2, the V gene TRBV9; D is undetermined. The CDR3 contains 13 residues. From germline, CDR1 is SGDLS and CDR2 YYNGEE. V was pared by 2 bases and J by 12 bases, with 14 bases between.

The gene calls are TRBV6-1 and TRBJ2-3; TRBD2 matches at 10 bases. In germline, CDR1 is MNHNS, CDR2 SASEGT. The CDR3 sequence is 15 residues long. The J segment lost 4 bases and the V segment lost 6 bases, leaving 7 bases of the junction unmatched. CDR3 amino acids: CASRTPGTSADTQYF. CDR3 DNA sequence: TGTGCCAGCAGGACTCCCGGGACTAGCGCAGATACGCAGTATTTT.

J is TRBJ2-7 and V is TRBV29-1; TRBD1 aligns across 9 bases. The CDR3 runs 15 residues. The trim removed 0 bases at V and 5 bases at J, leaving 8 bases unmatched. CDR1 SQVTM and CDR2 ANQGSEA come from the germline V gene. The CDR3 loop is CSVEEGTGQFHEQYF. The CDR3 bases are TGCAGCGTTGAAGAGGGGACAGGGCAGTTCCACGAGCAGTACTTC.

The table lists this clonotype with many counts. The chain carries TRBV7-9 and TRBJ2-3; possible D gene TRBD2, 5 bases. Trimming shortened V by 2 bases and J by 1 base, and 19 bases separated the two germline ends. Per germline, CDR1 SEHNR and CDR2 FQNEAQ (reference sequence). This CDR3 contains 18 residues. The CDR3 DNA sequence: TGTGCCAGCAGCTTACTAGCTCAAAGGTGGGGAGGCACAGATACGCAGTATTTT. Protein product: CASSLLAQRWGGTDTQYF.

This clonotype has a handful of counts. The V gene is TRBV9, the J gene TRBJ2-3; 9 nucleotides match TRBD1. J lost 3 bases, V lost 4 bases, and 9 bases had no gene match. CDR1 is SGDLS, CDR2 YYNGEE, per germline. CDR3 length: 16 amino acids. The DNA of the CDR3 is TGTGCCAGCAGCAGCGGGACAGGGAGTTGGACAGATACGCAGTATTTT. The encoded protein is CASSSGTGSWTDTQYF.

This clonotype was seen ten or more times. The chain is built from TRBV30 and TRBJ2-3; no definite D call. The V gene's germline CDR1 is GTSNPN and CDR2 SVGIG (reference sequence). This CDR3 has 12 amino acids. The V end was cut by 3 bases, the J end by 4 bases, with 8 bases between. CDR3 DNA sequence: TGTGCCTGGAGAGCCGTGGCAGATACGCAGTATTTT. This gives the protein CAWRAVADTQYF.

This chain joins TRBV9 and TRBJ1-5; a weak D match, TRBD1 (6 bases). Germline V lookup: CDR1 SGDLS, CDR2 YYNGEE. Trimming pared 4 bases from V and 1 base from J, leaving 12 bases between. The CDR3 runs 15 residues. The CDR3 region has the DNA TGTGCCAGCAGCCCCCGCGGGGGCAGCAATCAGCCCCAGCATTTT. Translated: CASSPRGGSNQPQHF.

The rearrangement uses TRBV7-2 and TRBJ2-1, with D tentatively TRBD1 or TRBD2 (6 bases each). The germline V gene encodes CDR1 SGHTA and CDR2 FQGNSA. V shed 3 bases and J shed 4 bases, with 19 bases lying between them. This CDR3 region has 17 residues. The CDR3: CASSFEATRGSYNEQFF. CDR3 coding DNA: TGTGCCAGCAGCTTCGAGGCGACTAGGGGGTCTTACAATGAGCAGTTCTTC.

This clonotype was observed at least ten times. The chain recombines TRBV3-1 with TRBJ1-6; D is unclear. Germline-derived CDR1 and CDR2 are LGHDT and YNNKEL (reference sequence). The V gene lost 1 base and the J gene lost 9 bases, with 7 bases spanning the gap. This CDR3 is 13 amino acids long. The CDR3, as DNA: TGTGCCAGCAGCCAAGGGGCTGGTTCACCCCTCCACTTT. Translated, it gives CASSQGAGSPLHF.

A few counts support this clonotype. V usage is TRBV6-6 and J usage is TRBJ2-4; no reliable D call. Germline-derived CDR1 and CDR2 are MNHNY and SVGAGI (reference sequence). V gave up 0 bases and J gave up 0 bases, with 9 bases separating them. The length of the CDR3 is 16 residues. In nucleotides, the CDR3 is TGTGCCAGCAGTTACTCGCAGGCCAGAGCCAAAAACATTCAGTACTTC. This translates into CASSYSQARAKNIQYF.

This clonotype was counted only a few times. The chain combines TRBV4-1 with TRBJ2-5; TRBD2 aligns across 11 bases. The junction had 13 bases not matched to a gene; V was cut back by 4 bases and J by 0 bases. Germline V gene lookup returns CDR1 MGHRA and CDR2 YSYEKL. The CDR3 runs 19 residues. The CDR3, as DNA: TGCGCCAGCAGCCCCCGGACTGTGTCTAGCGGGGGGTACCAAGAGACCCAGTACTTC. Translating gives CASSPRTVSSGGYQETQYF.

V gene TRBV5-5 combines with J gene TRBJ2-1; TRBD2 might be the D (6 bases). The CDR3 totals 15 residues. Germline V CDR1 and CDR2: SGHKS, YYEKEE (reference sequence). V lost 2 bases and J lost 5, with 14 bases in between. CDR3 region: CASSLPGLHHNEQFF. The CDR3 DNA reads TGTGCCAGCAGCTTACCGGGACTTCACCACAATGAGCAGTTCTTC.

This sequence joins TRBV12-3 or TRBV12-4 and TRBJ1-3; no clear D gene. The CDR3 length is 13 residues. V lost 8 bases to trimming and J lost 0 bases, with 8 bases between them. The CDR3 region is CASGPSSGNTIYF. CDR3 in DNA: TGTGCCAGCGGACCTAGCTCTGGAAACACCATATATTTT.

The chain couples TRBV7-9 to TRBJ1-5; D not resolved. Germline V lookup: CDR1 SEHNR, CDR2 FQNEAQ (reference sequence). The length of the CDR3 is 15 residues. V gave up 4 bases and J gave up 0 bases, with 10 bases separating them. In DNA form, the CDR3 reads TGTGCCAGCAGCTCGGACGGATCTAGCAATCAGCCCCAGCATTTT. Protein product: CASSSDGSSNQPQHF.